Listed here are 28 T cell receptor beta chains from one sample, sequenced in a study of cytomegalovirus exposure and HLA in healthy donors. Some clones are missing from TCRdb's copy, which holds only in-frame ones; the method was immunoSEQ multiplex PCR. This sample has tens of thousands of clones, with about 93% found just once. Sequenced: PBMCs. Receptors were obtained from a woman younger than 45 in good health and CMV-seropositive.

V is TRBV5-4 and J is TRBJ1-3, with 11 bases fitting TRBD1. Germline CDR1 reads SGHNT; CDR2 reads YYREEE (reference sequence). J gave up 2 bases and V 0 bases, and 13 bases lay outside the gene matches. This CDR3 has 20 amino acids. The CDR3 sequence is CASSLARGTGGQSAGNTIYF. CDR3 nucleotides: TGTGCCAGCAGCTTGGCCCGGGGGACAGGGGGTCAATCGGCTGGAAACACCATATATTTT. Variable domain in full (rest from reference TRBV5-4 and TRBJ1-3): ETGVTQSPTHLIKTRGQQVTLRCSSQSGHNTVSWYQQALGQGPQFIFQYYREEENGRGNFPPRFSGLQFPNYSSELNVNALELDDSALYLCASSLARGTGGQSAGNTIYFGEGSWLTVV.

The genes are TRBV6-6 and TRBJ2-2, with 9 bases aligning to TRBD2. Germline CDR1 reads MNHNY; CDR2 reads SVGAGI (reference sequence). The trim removed 4 bases at V and 6 bases at J, leaving 9 bases unmatched. The CDR3 consists of 16 residues. The CDR3 DNA reads as TGTGCCAGCAGTTGGCGGGGGGGAGCCCGGTCCGGGGAGCTGTTTTTT. Amino acid sequence: CASSWRGGARSGELFF.

The chain has TRBV2 and TRBJ2-7, with 13 bases matching TRBD2. CDR1 is SNHLY and CDR2 is FYNNEI in the germline V gene. The CDR3 has 15 amino acids. Trimming removed 7 bases from V and 8 bases from J; junction bases left unmatched: 11. CDR3 residues: CASTWGTSGKGKQYF. The CDR3 nucleotides read TGTGCCAGCACGTGGGGGACTAGCGGGAAGGGGAAGCAGTACTTC.

V usage is TRBV27 and J usage is TRBJ2-1, with TRBD2 identical over 7 bases. J gave up 4 bases and V 6 bases, and 9 bases lay outside the gene matches. This CDR3 region has 15 residues. Germline CDR1 MNHEY, CDR2 SMNVEV (reference sequence). The CDR3 region has the DNA TGTGCCAGCAGAACGACTAGCCGGACGTACAATGAGCAGTTCTTC. As protein: CASRTTSRTYNEQFF.

The V call is TRBV18, the J call TRBJ1-2; no firm D call. V was clipped by 3 bases and J by 4 bases, with 9 bases between them. This CDR3 spans 13 amino acids. Germline V CDR1 and CDR2: KGHSH, LQKENI. The CDR3 region has the DNA TGTGCCAGCTCACCTAAGGAGGGCTATGGCTACACCTTC. Its translation: CASSPKEGYGYTF.

This clone was found once. The chain combines TRBV11-2 with TRBJ2-7; 12 nucleotides match TRBD2. This CDR3 comprises 14 residues. The V gene end was trimmed by 2 bases and the J gene end by 4 bases; junction bases not matched to a gene: 0. CDR1 SGHAT and CDR2 FQNNGV come from the germline V gene. The CDR3 nucleotides are TGTGCCAGCAGCTTACTAGCGGGAGGGTACGAGCAGTACTTC. Translating gives CASSLLAGGYEQYF.

V gene TRBV5-6 combines with J gene TRBJ2-1; TRBD2 might be the D (7 bases). V was pared by 4 bases and J by 3 bases, with 20 bases between. The CDR3 contains 17 residues. Germline assignment: CDR1 SGHDT and CDR2 YYEEEE. CDR3: CASSPAGARGDYNEQFF. Written as DNA, the CDR3 is TGTGCCAGCAGCCCGGCGGGGGCCCGGGGGGACTACAATGAGCAGTTCTTC.

The V call is TRBV4-1, the J call TRBJ1-4; 7 bases match TRBD1. From germline, CDR1 is MGHRA and CDR2 YSYEKL. This CDR3 comprises 19 residues. V lost 4 bases and J lost 0; bases outside the gene matches: 14. This CDR3 reads CASSLGGQSLQATNEKLFF. The CDR3 DNA reads as TGCGCCAGCAGCCTAGGGGGACAGTCCCTCCAGGCAACTAATGAAAAACTGTTTTTT.

The rearrangement uses TRBV7-2 and TRBJ2-5; D not resolved. The germline CDR1 and CDR2 sequences are SGHTA and FQGNSA. The CDR3 totals 15 residues. The V end was cut by 5 bases, the J end by 5 bases, with 18 bases between. Written as DNA, the CDR3 is TGTGCCAGCAGCCGTAATCCGACACTTTTGGAGACCCAGTACTTC. Its translation is CASSRNPTLLETQYF.

The J gene is TRBJ2-3, the V gene TRBV4-3, with TRBD2 matching 7 bases. V dropped 2 bases and J dropped 6; count of bases not matched to a gene: 5. The CDR3 runs 14 residues. CDR1 and CDR2 (germline): LGHNA, YSLEER. Here the CDR3 reads CASSQLLASDTQYF. As DNA, the CDR3 is TGCGCCAGCAGCCAACTACTAGCGTCGGATACGCAGTATTTT.

This sequence joins TRBV28 and TRBJ1-2; possibly TRBD1 for D (6 bases). Germline-derived CDR1 and CDR2 are MDHEN and SYDVKM. This CDR3 has 14 residues. V was trimmed by 5 bases and J by 4 bases, leaving 14 bases between them. CDR3 sequence: CASSPYRVVYGYTF. The CDR3 region has the DNA TGTGCCAGCAGTCCGTACAGGGTTGTCTATGGCTACACCTTC.

V usage is TRBV6-1 and J usage is TRBJ1-2, with 9 bases that match TRBD1. The CDR3 spans 14 residues. The V and J ends lost 6 bases and 4 bases, in that order; junction bases with no gene match: 6. Germline CDR1 and CDR2: MNHNS and SASEGT. Here the CDR3 DNA reads TGTGCCAGCAGCCGGGACAGGGTGTTCTATGGCTACACCTTC. Translation gives CASSRDRVFYGYTF.

The rearrangement links TRBV19 to TRBJ1-4; maybe TRBD1 (6 bases). Trimming shortened V by 7 bases and J by 7 bases, and 16 bases separated the two germline ends. The CDR3 runs to 14 residues. From germline, CDR1 is LNHDA and CDR2 SQIVND (reference sequence). The CDR3 protein is CASTLNGGIEKLFF. The CDR3 region has the DNA TGTGCCAGTACCCTCAATGGGGGCATTGAAAAACTGTTTTTT. The whole variable domain, remainder taken from reference TRBV19 and TRBJ1-4, is DGGITQSPKYLFRKEGQNVTLSCEQNLNHDAMYWYRQDPGQGLRLIYYSQIVNDFQKGDIAEGYSVSREKKESFPLTVTSAQKNPTAFYLCASTLNGGIEKLFFGSGTQLSVL.

V is TRBV28 and J is TRBJ1-1, with a weak D call TRBD1 (5 bases). Trimming shortened V by 2 bases and J by 1 base, and 14 bases separated the two germline ends. CDR1 MDHEN and CDR2 SYDVKM come from the germline V gene. This CDR3 has 16 residues. The CDR3 here is CASSLGLTERNTEAFF. DNA of the CDR3: TGTGCCAGCAGTTTAGGGTTGACAGAGAGGAACACTGAAGCTTTCTTT.

This chain connects TRBV28 to TRBJ2-7; TRBD2 matches at 11 bases. Germline loops: CDR1 MDHEN, CDR2 SYDVKM. V lost 5 bases to trimming and J lost 3 bases; unmatched junction nucleotides: 3. The CDR3 is made up of 14 amino acids. As DNA, the CDR3 is TGTGCCAGCAGTATAGGACTAGCGGGCTACGAGCAGTACTTC. Translated, it gives CASSIGLAGYEQYF. The complete variable domain, with remaining parts taken from reference TRBV28 and TRBJ2-7, reads DVKVTQSSRYLVKRTGEKVFLECVQDMDHENMFWYRQDPGLGLRLIYFSYDVKMKEKGDIPEGYSVSREKKERFSLILESASTNQTSMYLCASSIGLAGYEQYFGPGTRLTVT.

The rearrangement joins TRBV30 to TRBJ1-4; D might be TRBD1 (5 bases). With 3 bases removed from V and 8 bases from J, the gap between germline ends came to 19 bases. Germline CDR1 is GTSNPN and CDR2 is SVGIG (reference sequence). This CDR3 has 15 residues. CDR3: CAWRLAGPAPEKLFF. Written as DNA, the CDR3 is TGTGCCTGGAGGTTGGCGGGGCCCGCACCCGAAAAACTGTTTTTT.

CDR3 loop: CASSQDAGVRTQYF. The DNA of the CDR3 is TGCGCCAGCAGCCAAGATGCCGGGGTTAGGACCCAGTACTTC. The chain joins TRBV4-3 to TRBJ2-5; tentative D call: TRBD2 (5 bases). V was shortened by 0 bases and J by 7 bases, with 12 bases between the two germline ends. The CDR3 runs to 14 residues. The V gene's germline CDR1 is LGHNA and CDR2 YSLEER.

The rearrangement uses TRBV29-1 and TRBJ1-1; TRBD1 aligns across 8 bases. J gave up 6 bases and V 6 bases, and 9 bases lay outside the gene matches. This CDR3 has 13 amino acids. Per germline, CDR1 SQVTM and CDR2 ANQGSEA. The CDR3 nucleotides read TGCAGCGTCCAGGGGGCCCTAAGAGCTGAAGCTTTCTTT. Translated: CSVQGALRAEAFF.

The chain combines TRBV29-1 with TRBJ2-2; 11 positions match TRBD1. This CDR3 is 16 amino acids long. V shed 1 base, J shed 7 bases, and the junction held 8 bases outside the gene matches. Per the germline V gene, CDR1 is SQVTM and CDR2 is ANQGSEA. The CDR3 bases are TGCAGCGTTGAAGGATGGACAGGGGGCGGTCGCGGGGAGCTGTTTTTT. This translates into CSVEGWTGGGRGELFF.

The chain employs TRBV30 and TRBJ1-1; D possibly corresponds to TRBD1 (5 bases). V was cut by 3 bases and J by 8 bases, with 16 bases left in between. CDR3 length: 13 residues. Germline V gives CDR1 GTSNPN, CDR2 SVGIG (reference sequence). CDR3 DNA: TGTGCCTGGAGCGACAGAGCCCATGGGGAAGCTTTCTTT. This codes for CAWSDRAHGEAFF.

The chain employs TRBV5-6 and TRBJ1-2; D is ambiguous. The CDR3 is 19 residues long. Germline V gene sequence: CDR1 SGHDT, CDR2 YYEEEE. The V gene lost 3 bases and the J gene lost 4 bases, with 28 bases spanning the gap. The CDR3 region has the DNA TGTGCCAGCAGCTCCACCCGGGGAGGAAAAGCGGGCGGGCTCTATGGCTACACCTTC. It codes for CASSSTRGGKAGGLYGYTF. Based on the CDR3 plus reference TRBV5-6 and TRBJ1-2, the full variable domain is DAGVTQSPTHLIKTRGQQVTLRCSPKSGHDTVSWYQQALGQGPQFIFQYYEEEERQRGNFPDRFSGHQFPNYSSELNVNALLLGDSALYLCASSSTRGGKAGGLYGYTFGSGTRLTVV.

The chain has TRBV7-2 and TRBJ2-7; TRBD1 matches 7 bases. The V gene's germline CDR1 is SGHTA and CDR2 FQGNSA. This CDR3 spans 14 amino acids. J was trimmed by 9 bases and V by 2 bases; bases with no gene match: 10. The CDR3 sequence is CASSLIQGTPGQYF. CDR3 DNA sequence: TGTGCCAGCAGCTTAATACAGGGGACACCGGGGCAGTACTTC. Full variable domain (outside the CDR3, taken from reference TRBV7-2 and TRBJ2-7): GAGVSQSPSNKVTEKGKDVELRCDPISGHTALYWYRQSLGQGLEFLIYFQGNSAPDKSGLPSDRFSAERTGGSVSTLTIQRTQQEDSAVYLCASSLIQGTPGQYFGPGTRLTVT.

The chain combines TRBV5-1 with TRBJ1-1, with 7 bases identical to TRBD1. With 4 bases clipped from V and 1 base from J, the junction kept 7 bases outside the gene matches. Germline loops: CDR1 SGHRS, CDR2 YFSETQ. This CDR3 region has 15 residues. The CDR3: CASSPGQPTNTEAFF. The DNA of the CDR3 is TGCGCCAGCAGCCCGGGACAGCCTACGAACACTGAAGCTTTCTTT.

This chain connects TRBV7-2 to TRBJ2-3; 15 bases fit TRBD2. The V gene end was trimmed by 4 bases and the J gene end by 4 bases; junction bases not matched to a gene: 9. Germline lookup yields CDR1 SGHTA and CDR2 FQGNSA. The CDR3 totals 18 residues. The CDR3 sequence: CASSSGLAGGRVADTQYF. As DNA, the CDR3 is TGTGCCAGCAGCTCGGGACTAGCGGGAGGACGGGTGGCAGATACGCAGTATTTT.

The genes are TRBV5-4 and TRBJ1-2, with 8 bases fitting TRBD1. This CDR3 contains 15 residues. CDR1 is SGHNT, CDR2 YYREEE, per germline (reference sequence). V shed 4 bases and J 2 bases; nucleotides not matched to a gene: 7. The chain's CDR3 is CASSASTGANYGYTF. In DNA, the CDR3 is TGTGCCAGCAGCGCGTCGACAGGGGCCAACTATGGCTACACCTTC. The full variable domain, rest sourced from reference TRBV5-4 and TRBJ1-2, is ETGVTQSPTHLIKTRGQQVTLRCSSQSGHNTVSWYQQALGQGPQFIFQYYREEENGRGNFPPRFSGLQFPNYSSELNVNALELDDSALYLCASSASTGANYGYTFGSGTRLTVV.

The chain combines TRBV7-3 with TRBJ2-1; 7 bases align to TRBD2. The CDR3 consists of 15 residues. Germline V gene data show CDR1 as SGHTA and CDR2 as FQGTGA. V lost 2 bases to trimming and J lost 9 bases; unmatched junction nucleotides: 10. CDR3 bases: TGTGCCAGCAGCTTATTATCGGCGGGAGTGGGTGAGCAGTTCTTC. It codes for CASSLLSAGVGEQFF.

The chain has TRBV19 and TRBJ1-4; 7 nucleotides line up with TRBD1. Unmatched junction bases numbered 5, after V lost 4 bases and J lost 0 bases. Germline values: CDR1 LNHDA, CDR2 SQIVND (reference sequence). The CDR3 is made up of 16 amino acids. Here the CDR3 DNA reads TGTGCCAGTAGTACTCCGGGACAGACAACTAATGAAAAACTGTTTTTT. Protein product: CASSTPGQTTNEKLFF.

CDR3 bases: TGCGCCAGCAGCTTAGTGTCTACAGGGGAGGCTTTCTTT. As protein: CASSLVSTGEAFF. This rearrangement joins TRBV5-1 to TRBJ1-1; TRBD1 aligns across 7 bases. The germline CDR1 and CDR2 sequences are SGHRS and YFSETQ. This CDR3 is built from 13 residues. Trimming cost V 2 bases and J 11 bases; bases outside gene matches: 9.